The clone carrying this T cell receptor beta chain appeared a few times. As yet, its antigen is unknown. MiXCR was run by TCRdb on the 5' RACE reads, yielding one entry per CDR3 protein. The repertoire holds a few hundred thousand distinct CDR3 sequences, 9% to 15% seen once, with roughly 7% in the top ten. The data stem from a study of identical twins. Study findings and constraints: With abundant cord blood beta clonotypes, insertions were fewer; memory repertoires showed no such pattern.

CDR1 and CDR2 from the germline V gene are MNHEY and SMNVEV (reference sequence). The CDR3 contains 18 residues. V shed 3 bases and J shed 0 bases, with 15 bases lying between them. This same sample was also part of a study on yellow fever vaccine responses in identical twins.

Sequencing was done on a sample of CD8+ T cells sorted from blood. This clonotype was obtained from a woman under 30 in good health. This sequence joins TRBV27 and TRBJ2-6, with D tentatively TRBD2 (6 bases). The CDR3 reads CASSLRGLAISGANVLTF. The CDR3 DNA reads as TGTGCCAGCAGTTTGAGGGGACTCGCGATCTCTGGGGCCAACGTCCTGACTTTC.